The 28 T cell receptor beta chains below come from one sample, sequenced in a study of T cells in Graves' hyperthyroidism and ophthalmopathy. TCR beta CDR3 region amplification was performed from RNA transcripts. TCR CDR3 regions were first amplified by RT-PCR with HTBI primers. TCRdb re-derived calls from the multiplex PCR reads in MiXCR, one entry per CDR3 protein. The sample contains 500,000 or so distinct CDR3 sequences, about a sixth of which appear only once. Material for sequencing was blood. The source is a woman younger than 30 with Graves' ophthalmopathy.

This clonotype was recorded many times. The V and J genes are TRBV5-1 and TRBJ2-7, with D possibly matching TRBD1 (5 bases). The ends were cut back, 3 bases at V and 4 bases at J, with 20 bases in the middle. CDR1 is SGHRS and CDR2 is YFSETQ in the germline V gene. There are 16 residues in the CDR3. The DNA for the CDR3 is TGCGCCAGCAGCTCAACCGACAGTCCCCAGTCGTACGAGCAGTACTTC. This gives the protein CASSSTDSPQSYEQYF.

The CDR3 DNA follows: TGTGCCTTGGACTCCGGGCGCGGGAGGATTACCTACGAGCAGTACTTC. It encodes CALDSGRGRITYEQYF. V is TRBV30 and J is TRBJ2-7; 8 bases agree with TRBD2. The CDR3 has 16 amino acids. J was trimmed by 2 bases and V by 7 bases; bases with no gene match: 16. The germline V gene has CDR1 GTSNPN and CDR2 SVGIG (reference sequence).

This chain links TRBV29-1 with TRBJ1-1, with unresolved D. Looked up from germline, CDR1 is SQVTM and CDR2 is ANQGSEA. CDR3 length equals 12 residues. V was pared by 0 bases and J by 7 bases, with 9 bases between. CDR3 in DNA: TGCAGCGTTGAAGATGGCAGACGTGAAGCTTTCTTT. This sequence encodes CSVEDGRREAFF.

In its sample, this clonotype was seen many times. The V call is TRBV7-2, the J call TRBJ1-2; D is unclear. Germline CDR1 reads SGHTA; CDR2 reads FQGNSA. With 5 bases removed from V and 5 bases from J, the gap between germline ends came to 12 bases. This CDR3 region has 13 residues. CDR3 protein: CASSALMAYGYTF. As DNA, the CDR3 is TGTGCCAGCAGCGCCCTAATGGCGTATGGCTACACCTTC.

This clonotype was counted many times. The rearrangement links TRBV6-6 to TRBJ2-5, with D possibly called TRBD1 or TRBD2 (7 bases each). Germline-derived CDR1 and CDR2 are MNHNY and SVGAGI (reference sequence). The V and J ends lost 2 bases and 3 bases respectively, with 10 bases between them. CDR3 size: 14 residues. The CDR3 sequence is CASSYAGGEETQYF. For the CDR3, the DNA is TGTGCCAGCAGTTACGCAGGGGGGGAAGAGACCCAGTACTTC.

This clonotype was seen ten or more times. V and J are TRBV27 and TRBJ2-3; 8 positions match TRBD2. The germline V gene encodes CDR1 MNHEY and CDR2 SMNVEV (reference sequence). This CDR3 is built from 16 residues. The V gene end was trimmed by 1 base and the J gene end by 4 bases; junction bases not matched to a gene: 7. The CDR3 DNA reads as TGTGCCAGCAGTTTATTGTTGGCGGGGGGCCCAGATACGCAGTATTTT. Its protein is CASSLLLAGGPDTQYF.

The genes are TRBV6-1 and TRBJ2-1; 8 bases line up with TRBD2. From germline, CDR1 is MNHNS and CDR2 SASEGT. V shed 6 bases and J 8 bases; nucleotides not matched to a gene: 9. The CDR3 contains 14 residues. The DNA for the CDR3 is TGTGCCAGCAGCATTCAAGCGGGAGTGGATGAGCAGTTCTTC. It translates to CASSIQAGVDEQFF.

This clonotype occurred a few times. Written as DNA, the CDR3 is TGCGCCAGCAGCTTGAGTAGCGGGGGAGAATACGAGCAGTACTTC. This sequence encodes CASSLSSGGEYEQYF. The chain is built from TRBV5-1 and TRBJ2-7; 9 bases line up with TRBD2. In germline, CDR1 is SGHRS, CDR2 YFSETQ. The CDR3 loop spans 15 amino acids. Germline trimming cut 1 base from V and 4 bases from J; bases unmatched to any gene: 6.

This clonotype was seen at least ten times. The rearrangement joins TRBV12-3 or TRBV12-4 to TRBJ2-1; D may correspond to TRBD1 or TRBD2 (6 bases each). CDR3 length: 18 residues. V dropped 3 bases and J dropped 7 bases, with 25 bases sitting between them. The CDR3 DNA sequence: TGTGCCAGCAGTTTCCAGCCGGGGGCGGGTCTGATGGCGAATGAGCAGTTCTTC. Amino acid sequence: CASSFQPGAGLMANEQFF.

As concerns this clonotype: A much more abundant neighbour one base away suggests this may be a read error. CDR3 amino acids: CASSLVGDSYNEQYF. The CDR3 bases are TGTGCCAGCAGTTTAGTCGGGGACTCCTACAATGAGCAGTACTTC. The chain employs TRBV6-2 or TRBV6-3 and TRBJ2-1, with D perhaps matching TRBD2 (6 bases). The DNA end lines up better with TRBJ2-7; the J call may be wrong. From germline, CDR1 is MNHEY and CDR2 SVGEGT. CDR3 length equals 15 residues.

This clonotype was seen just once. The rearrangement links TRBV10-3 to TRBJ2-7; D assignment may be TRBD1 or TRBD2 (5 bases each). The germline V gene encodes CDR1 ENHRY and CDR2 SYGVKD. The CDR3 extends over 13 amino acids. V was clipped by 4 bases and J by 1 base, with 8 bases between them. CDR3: CAISGDGSYEQYF. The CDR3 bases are TGTGCCATCAGTGGGGACGGTTCCTACGAGCAGTACTTC.

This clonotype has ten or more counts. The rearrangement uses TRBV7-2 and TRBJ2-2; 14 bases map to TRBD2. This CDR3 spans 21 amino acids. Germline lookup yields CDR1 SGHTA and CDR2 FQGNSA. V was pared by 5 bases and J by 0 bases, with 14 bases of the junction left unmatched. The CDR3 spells CASSPMGGLAGAPSNTGELFF. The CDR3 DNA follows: TGTGCCAGCAGCCCAATGGGGGGACTAGCGGGGGCGCCATCGAACACCGGGGAGCTGTTTTTT.

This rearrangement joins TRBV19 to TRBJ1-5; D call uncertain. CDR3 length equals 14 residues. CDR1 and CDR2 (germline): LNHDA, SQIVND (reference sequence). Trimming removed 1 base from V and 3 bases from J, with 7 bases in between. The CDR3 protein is CASSIGAPNQPQHF. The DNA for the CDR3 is TGTGCCAGTAGTATAGGGGCCCCCAATCAGCCCCAGCATTTT. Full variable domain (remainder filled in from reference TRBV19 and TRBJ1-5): DGGITQSPKYLFRKEGQNVTLSCEQNLNHDAMYWYRQDPGQGLRLIYYSQIVNDFQKGDIAEGYSVSREKKESFPLTVTSAQKNPTAFYLCASSIGAPNQPQHFGDGTRLSIL.

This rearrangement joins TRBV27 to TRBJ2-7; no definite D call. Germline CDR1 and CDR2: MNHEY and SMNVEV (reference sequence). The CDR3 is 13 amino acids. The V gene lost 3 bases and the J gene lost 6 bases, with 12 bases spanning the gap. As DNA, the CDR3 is TGTGCCAGCAGTTTGTCGGCAATGACCGAGCAGTACTTC. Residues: CASSLSAMTEQYF.

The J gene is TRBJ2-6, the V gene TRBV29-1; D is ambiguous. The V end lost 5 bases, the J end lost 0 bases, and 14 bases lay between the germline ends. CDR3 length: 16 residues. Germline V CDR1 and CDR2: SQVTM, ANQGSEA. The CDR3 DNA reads TGCAGCGTTCGGTTATGGAGTACCTCTGGGGCCAACGTCCTGACTTTC. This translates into CSVRLWSTSGANVLTF.

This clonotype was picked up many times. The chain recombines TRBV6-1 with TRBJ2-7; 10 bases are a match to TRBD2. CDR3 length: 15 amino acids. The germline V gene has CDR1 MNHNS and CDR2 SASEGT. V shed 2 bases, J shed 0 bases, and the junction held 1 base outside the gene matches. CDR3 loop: CASSERTSGSYEQYF. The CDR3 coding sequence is TGTGCCAGCAGTGAAAGGACTAGCGGCTCCTACGAGCAGTACTTC.

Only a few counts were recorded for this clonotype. The CDR3 here is CASSLVETGGVGAEQYF. CDR3 sequence (DNA): TGTGCCAGCAGCTTAGTTGAGACAGGGGGCGTGGGAGCCGAGCAGTACTTC. The J gene is TRBJ2-7, the V gene TRBV7-8, with 10 bases lining up with TRBD1. Germline V gene data show CDR1 as SGHVS and CDR2 as FQNEAQ. This CDR3 is built from 17 residues. V was pared by 1 base and J by 6 bases, with 12 bases of the junction left unmatched.

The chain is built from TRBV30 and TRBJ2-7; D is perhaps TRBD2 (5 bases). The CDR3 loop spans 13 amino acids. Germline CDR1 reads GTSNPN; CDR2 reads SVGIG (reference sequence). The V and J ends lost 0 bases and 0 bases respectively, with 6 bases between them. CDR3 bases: TGTGCCTGGAGTGTACGGGGCTCCTACGAGCAGTACTTC. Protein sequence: CAWSVRGSYEQYF.

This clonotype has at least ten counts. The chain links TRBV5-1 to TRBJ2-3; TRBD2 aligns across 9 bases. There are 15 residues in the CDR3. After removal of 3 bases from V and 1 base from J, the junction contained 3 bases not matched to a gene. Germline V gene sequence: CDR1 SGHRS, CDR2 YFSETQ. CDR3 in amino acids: CASSYASGGTDTQYF. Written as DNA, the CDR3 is TGCGCCAGCAGCTACGCTAGCGGGGGCACAGATACGCAGTATTTT. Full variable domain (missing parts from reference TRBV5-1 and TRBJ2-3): KAGVTQTPRYLIKTRGQQVTLSCSPISGHRSVSWYQQTPGQGLQFLFEYFSETQRNKGNFPGRFSGRQFSNSRSEMNVSTLELGDSALYLCASSYASGGTDTQYFGPGTRLTVL.

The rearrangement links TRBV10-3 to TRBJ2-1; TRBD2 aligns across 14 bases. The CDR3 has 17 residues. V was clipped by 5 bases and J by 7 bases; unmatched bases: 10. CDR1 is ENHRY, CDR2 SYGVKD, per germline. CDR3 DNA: TGTGCCATCAGTAAGACTAGCGGGAGGGCAATACGTAATGAGCAGTTCTTC. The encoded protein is CAISKTSGRAIRNEQFF.

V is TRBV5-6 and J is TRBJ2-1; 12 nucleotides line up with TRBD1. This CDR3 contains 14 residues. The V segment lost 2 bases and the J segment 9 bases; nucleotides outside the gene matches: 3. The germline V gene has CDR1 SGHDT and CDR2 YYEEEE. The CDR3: CASSFGTGGVEQFF. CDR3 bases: TGTGCCAGCAGCTTTGGGACAGGGGGCGTTGAGCAGTTCTTC.

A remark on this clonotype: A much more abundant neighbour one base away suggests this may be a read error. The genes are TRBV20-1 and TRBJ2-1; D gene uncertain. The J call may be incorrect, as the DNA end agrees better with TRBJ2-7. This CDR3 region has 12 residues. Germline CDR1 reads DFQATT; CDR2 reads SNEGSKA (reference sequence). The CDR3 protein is CSAERPYNEQYF. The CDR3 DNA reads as TGCAGTGCCGAACGTCCCTACAATGAGCAGTACTTC.

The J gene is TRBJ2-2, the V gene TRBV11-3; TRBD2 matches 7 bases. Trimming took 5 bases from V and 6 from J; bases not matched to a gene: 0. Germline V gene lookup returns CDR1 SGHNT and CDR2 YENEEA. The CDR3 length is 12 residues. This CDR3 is CASSGRAGELFF. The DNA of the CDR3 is TGTGCCAGCAGCGGGAGGGCCGGGGAGCTGTTTTTT.

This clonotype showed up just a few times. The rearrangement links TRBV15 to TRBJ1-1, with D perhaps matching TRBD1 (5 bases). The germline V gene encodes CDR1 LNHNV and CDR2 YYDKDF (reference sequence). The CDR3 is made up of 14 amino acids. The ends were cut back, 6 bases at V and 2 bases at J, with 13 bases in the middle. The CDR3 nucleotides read TGTGCCACCAGGGAAGGGGTTGGAAACACTGAAGCTTTCTTT. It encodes CATREGVGNTEAFF. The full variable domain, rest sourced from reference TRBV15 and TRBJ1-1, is DAMVIQNPRYQVTQFGKPVTLSCSQTLNHNVMYWYQQKSSQAPKLLFHYYDKDFNNEADTPDNFQSRRPNTSFCFLDIRSPGLGDTAMYLCATREGVGNTEAFFGQGTRLTVV.

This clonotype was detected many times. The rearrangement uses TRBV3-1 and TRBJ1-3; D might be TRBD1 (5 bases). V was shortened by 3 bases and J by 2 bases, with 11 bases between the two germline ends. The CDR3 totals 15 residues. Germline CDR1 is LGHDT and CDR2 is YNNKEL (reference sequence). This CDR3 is CASSQGRTTGNTIYF. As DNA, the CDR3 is TGTGCCAGCAGCCAGGGGCGGACCACTGGAAACACCATATATTTT.

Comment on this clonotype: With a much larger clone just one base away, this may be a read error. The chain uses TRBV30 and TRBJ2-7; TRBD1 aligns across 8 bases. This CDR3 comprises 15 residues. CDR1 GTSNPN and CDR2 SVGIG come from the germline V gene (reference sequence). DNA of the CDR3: TGTGCCTGGAGTCCTGGACAGGGCCAGCTCATCGAGGAGTACTTC. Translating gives CAWSPGQGQLIEEYF.

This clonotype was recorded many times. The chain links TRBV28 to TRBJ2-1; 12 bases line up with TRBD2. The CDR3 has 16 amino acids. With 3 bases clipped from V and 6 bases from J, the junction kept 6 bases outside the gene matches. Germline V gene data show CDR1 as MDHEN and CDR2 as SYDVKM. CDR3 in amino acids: CASSFTSSGRANEQFF. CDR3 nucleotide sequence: TGTGCCAGCAGTTTTACTTCTAGCGGGAGGGCCAATGAGCAGTTCTTC. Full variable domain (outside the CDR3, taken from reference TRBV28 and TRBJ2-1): DVKVTQSSRYLVKRTGEKVFLECVQDMDHENMFWYRQDPGLGLRLIYFSYDVKMKEKGDIPEGYSVSREKKERFSLILESASTNQTSMYLCASSFTSSGRANEQFFGPGTRLTVL.

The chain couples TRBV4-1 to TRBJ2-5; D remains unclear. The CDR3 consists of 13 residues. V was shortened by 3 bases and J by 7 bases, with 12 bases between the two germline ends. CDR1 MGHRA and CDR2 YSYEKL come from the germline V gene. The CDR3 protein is CASSQDVLTTQYF. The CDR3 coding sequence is TGCGCCAGCAGCCAGGATGTTCTTACGACCCAGTACTTC.